Below, 16 T cell receptor beta chains from the same sample are listed, as sequenced in a study of blood T cell repertoires in COVID-19. This table comes from immunoSEQ multiplex PCR, and its TCRdb copy is limited to in-frame clones, with some not included. The table has roughly 49,000 clones, 68% seen once. The specimen was peripheral blood. These receptors all stem from a woman in her 70s with acute or convalescent COVID-19.

This clone was seen a handful of times. The gene calls are TRBV28 and TRBJ2-1; 8 nucleotides agree with TRBD2. After removal of 10 bases from V and 11 bases from J, the junction contained 10 bases not matched to a gene. Germline-derived CDR1 and CDR2 are MDHEN and SYDVKM. CDR3 length: 12 residues. This CDR3 is CATMGLESKQFF. The CDR3 region has the DNA TGTGCCACTATGGGACTAGAGTCGAAGCAGTTCTTC.

This clone was seen a few times. The rearrangement links TRBV5-8 to TRBJ1-1; no clear D. V lost 1 base, J lost 1 base, and 8 bases lay in between. The CDR3 has 14 residues. The germline V gene encodes CDR1 SGHTS and CDR2 YDEGEE. The CDR3 DNA reads TGTGCCAGCAGCTTGTATGCAGGGAACACTGAAGCTTTCTTT. Amino acids: CASSLYAGNTEAFF.

This clone was seen once. This sequence joins TRBV18 and TRBJ1-1; no definite D call. Germline CDR1 and CDR2: KGHSH and LQKENI. V shed 3 bases and J shed 1 base, with 9 bases lying between them. The CDR3 totals 14 residues. DNA of the CDR3: TGTGCCAGCTCACCGGATACAGAGAACACTGAAGCTTTCTTT. This codes for CASSPDTENTEAFF.

The rearrangement links TRBV11-2 to TRBJ2-1; no reliable D call. V was shortened by 3 bases and J by 6 bases, with 9 bases between the two germline ends. The CDR3 extends over 13 amino acids. The germline CDR1 and CDR2 sequences are SGHAT and FQNNGV. The DNA for the CDR3 is TGTGCCAGCAGCTTGCAAGTCGGCAATGAGCAGTTCTTC. Its translation: CASSLQVGNEQFF.

The chain has TRBV6-5 and TRBJ2-2, with 7 bases identical to TRBD1. The CDR3 is 14 residues long. Germline V gives CDR1 MNHEY, CDR2 SVGAGI. J gave up 4 bases and V 6 bases, and 5 bases lay outside the gene matches. Written as DNA, the CDR3 is TGTGCCAGCAGCTCTACAGGGGTCACCGGGGAGCTGTTTTTT. It codes for CASSSTGVTGELFF.

This sequence joins TRBV4-1 and TRBJ1-6; perhaps TRBD1 as D (6 bases). CDR3 length: 15 amino acids. Germline V gene lookup returns CDR1 MGHRA and CDR2 YSYEKL. V dropped 0 bases and J dropped 12 bases, with 15 bases sitting between them. The CDR3 loop reads CASSQEGGAGGPLHF. CDR3 nucleotide sequence: TGCGCCAGCAGCCAAGAAGGGGGTGCGGGGGGACCCCTCCACTTT.

This clone has ten or more counts. J is TRBJ1-2 and V is TRBV5-1; D gene ambiguous. This CDR3 is built from 17 residues. Trimming shortened V by 0 bases and J by 4 bases, and 19 bases separated the two germline ends. Per germline, CDR1 SGHRS and CDR2 YFSETQ. The DNA for the CDR3 is TGCGCCAGCAGCTTGGCCTCCGGCGGCGGATTCTTCTATGGCTACACCTTC. Its protein is CASSLASGGGFFYGYTF.

This clone is a singleton in its sample. The rearrangement uses TRBV11-2 and TRBJ1-4, with TRBD1 matching over 8 bases. In germline, CDR1 is SGHAT, CDR2 FQNNGV. The CDR3 totals 14 residues. Trimming took 2 bases from V and 8 from J; bases not matched to a gene: 4. This chain's CDR3 is CASSLQGASEKLFF. Here the CDR3 DNA reads TGTGCCAGCAGCTTACAGGGGGCTAGCGAAAAACTGTTTTTT.

The chain employs TRBV11-3 and TRBJ2-7; 9 nucleotides match TRBD1. The CDR3 length is 13 residues. Per the germline V gene, CDR1 is SGHNT and CDR2 is YENEEA. J gave up 3 bases and V 5 bases, and 2 bases lay outside the gene matches. Here the CDR3 reads CASSPGQGYEQYF. The DNA of the CDR3 is TGTGCCAGCAGCCCGGGACAGGGCTACGAGCAGTACTTC.

This chain uses TRBV14 with TRBJ1-1, with TRBD1 as a possible D gene (5 bases). The CDR3 contains 14 residues. V was pared by 4 bases and J by 6 bases, with 15 bases between. CDR1 SGHDN and CDR2 FVKESK come from the germline V gene. In nucleotides, the CDR3 is TGTGCCAGCAGCCTATCATTGGGGCACCCTGAAGCTTTCTTT. Its translation is CASSLSLGHPEAFF. Supplemented by reference TRBV14 and TRBJ1-1, the full variable domain reads EAGVTQFPSHSVIEKGQTVTLRCDPISGHDNLYWYRRVMGKEIKFLLHFVKESKQDESGMPNNRFLAERTGGTYSTLKVQPAELEDSGVYFCASSLSLGHPEAFFGQGTRLTVV.

The chain recombines TRBV5-5 with TRBJ2-3; the match to TRBD1 covers 9 bases. Germline trimming cut 4 bases from V and 2 bases from J; bases unmatched to any gene: 11. Per germline, CDR1 SGHKS and CDR2 YYEKEE (reference sequence). The length of the CDR3 is 17 residues. Here the CDR3 reads CASSRIQGASHTDTQYF. CDR3 in DNA: TGTGCCAGCAGCAGAATACAGGGGGCGTCCCACACAGATACGCAGTATTTT.

The chain couples TRBV5-6 to TRBJ2-6; D not certain. V dropped 0 bases and J dropped 4 bases, with 20 bases sitting between them. The CDR3 sequence is 19 residues long. The germline gives CDR1 SGHDT, CDR2 YYEEEE. The CDR3 region has the DNA TGTGCCAGCAGCTTGGCCCCTCTCCGACTTGTGGCCGGGGCCAACGTCCTGACTTTC. This encodes CASSLAPLRLVAGANVLTF.

A single count supports this clone. V gene TRBV7-8 combines with J gene TRBJ1-6; the match to TRBD1 covers 7 bases. The CDR3 runs to 14 residues. V shed 5 bases and J 7 bases; nucleotides not matched to a gene: 5. Looked up from germline, CDR1 is SGHVS and CDR2 is FQNEAQ. Written as DNA, the CDR3 is TGTGCCAGCAGCCAGACAGGGCGCAATTCACCCCTCCACTTT. Amino acid sequence: CASSQTGRNSPLHF.

The chain couples TRBV28 to TRBJ2-1; TRBD2 might be the D (5 bases). Germline V CDR1 and CDR2: MDHEN, SYDVKM. Trimming pared 7 bases from V and 10 bases from J, leaving 14 bases between. CDR3 length: 12 amino acids. CDR3 protein: CASTSNREEQFF. The CDR3 region has the DNA TGTGCCAGCACCTCTAATCGGGAAGAGCAGTTCTTC.

The V call is TRBV27, the J call TRBJ2-7, with 10 bases lining up with TRBD1. CDR1 and CDR2 (germline): MNHEY, SMNVEV (reference sequence). This CDR3 has 14 residues. Trimming took 5 bases from V and 4 from J; bases not matched to a gene: 5. CDR3 in amino acids: CASSRTGGGYEQYF. The CDR3 nucleotides are TGTGCCAGCAGTCGGACAGGGGGAGGGTACGAGCAGTACTTC.

CDR3 region: CASSYSGPYNEQFF. Here the CDR3 DNA reads TGTGCCAGCAGTTATAGCGGACCCTACAATGAGCAGTTCTTC. This rearrangement joins TRBV6-5 to TRBJ2-1; D is perhaps TRBD2 (6 bases). CDR1 MNHEY and CDR2 SVGAGI come from the germline V gene. V gave up 3 bases and J gave up 2 bases, with 8 bases separating them. The CDR3 is 14 residues long.